A selection of T cell receptor beta chains follows, all from one sample in a study of cytomegalovirus exposure and HLA in healthy donors. The method was immunoSEQ multiplex PCR; TCRdb's version includes in-frame clones alone and lacks a portion of them. Among a few hundred thousand clones listed, 80% were seen once. Sequencing was carried out using PBMCs. These receptors all come from a girl aged 2-10 years in good health and CMV-seronegative. The CDR3 runs from the conserved cysteine through the conserved F or W. A D gene is named only where the DNA matches it firmly. Clone size appears in some rows only: once, few, many, or a class for an expanded clone.

>TRBJ1-4|NA|TRBV4-2|NA
TGTGCCAGCAGCCAAGGGCCTAATGAAAAACTGTTTTTT
CASSQGPNEKLFF
>TRBJ2-7|NA|TRBV20-1|NA
TGCAGTGCTAGCGAACTCTACGAGCAGTACTTC
CSASELYEQYF
>TRBJ2-1|TRBD2|TRBV7-6|NA
TGTGCCAGCAGCTTCGGGACTAGCGGGGGGGCCACCGTATGGGAGCAGTTCTTC
CASSFGTSGGATVWEQFF
>TRBJ2-5|TRBD1|TRBV5-6|NA
TGTGCCAGCAGCTTACCCGGGACAGCCCAAGAGACCCAGTACTTC
CASSLPGTAQETQYF
>TRBJ2-1|NA|TRBV6-1|NA
TGTGCCAGCAGTGAACCGGGGTATGAGCAGTTCTTC
CASSEPGYEQFF
>TRBJ1-5|NA|TRBV7-9|NA
TGTGCCAGCAGCTCCTCTACGGGACACCTCAACGCTCAGCCCCAGCATTTT
CASSSSTGHLNAQPQHF
>TRBJ2-1|NA|TRBV28|NA
TGTGCCAGCAGTAGCGTTATGTGGGCTAGCAGCTACAATGAGCAGTTCTTC
CASSSVMWASSYNEQFF
>TRBJ1-2|NA|TRBV10-2|NA
TGCGCCAGCAGAGCAGGGGATGGCTACACCTTC
CASRAGDGYTF
>TRBJ1-4|NA|TRBV15|NA
TGTGCCACCAGCAGGAATTCGGGGGGACGCGAAAAACTGTTTTTT
CATSRNSGGREKLFF
>TRBJ2-1|TRBD2|TRBV5-4|NA
TGTGCCAGCAGCTTCCCGCAGGGAGGGGTCAATGAGCAGTTCTTC
CASSFPQGGVNEQFF
>TRBJ2-7|TRBD2|TRBV7-3|NA
TGTGCCAGCAGCGAAACCCGTCTGCTTGCGGGGGGAACCTACGAGCAGTACTTC
CASSETRLLAGGTYEQYF
>TRBJ1-5|NA|TRBV12-5|NA
TGTGCTAGTGGTTTCGGTAGCAATCAGCCCCAGCATTTT
CASGFGSNQPQHF
>TRBJ1-6|NA|TRBV30|NA
TGTGCCTGGAGGGTTCCGGGAATCCATAATTCACCCCTCCACTTT
CAWRVPGIHNSPLHF
>TRBJ1-2|NA|TRBV28|NA
TGTGCCAGCAGTTTTGGTAGGAGGGGACCCCTCTATGGCTACACCTTC
CASSFGRRGPLYGYTF
>TRBJ2-1|NA|TRBV5-1|NA
TGCGCCAGCACCCGGGGGAGAGACTACAATGAGCAGTTCTTC
CASTRGRDYNEQFF
>TRBJ2-7|NA|TRBV25-1|NA
TGTGCCAGCAGTGAACACGACCCCGGAGTAGACGAGCAGTACTTC
CASSEHDPGVDEQYF
>TRBJ2-1|TRBD2|TRBV9|NA
TGTGCCAGCAGCGTAGTTCCGGCGGGGGTTAAGATGAGTCTCCCATACAATGAGCAGTTCTTC
CASSVVPAGVKMSLPYNEQFF
>TRBJ1-1|NA|TRBV6-5|NA
TGTGCCAGCAGTGGGGCGACAGGTTTGAACACTGAAGCTTTCTTT
CASSGATGLNTEAFF
>TRBJ2-7|TRBD1|TRBV5-8|NA
TGTGCCAGCAGCTTGAGCTGGGGACAGGGCTACGAGCAGTACTTC
CASSLSWGQGYEQYF
>TRBJ1-1|NA|TRBV29-1|once
TGCAGCGCCACCCCCGGAGGGGAAGCTTTCTTT
CSATPGGEAFF